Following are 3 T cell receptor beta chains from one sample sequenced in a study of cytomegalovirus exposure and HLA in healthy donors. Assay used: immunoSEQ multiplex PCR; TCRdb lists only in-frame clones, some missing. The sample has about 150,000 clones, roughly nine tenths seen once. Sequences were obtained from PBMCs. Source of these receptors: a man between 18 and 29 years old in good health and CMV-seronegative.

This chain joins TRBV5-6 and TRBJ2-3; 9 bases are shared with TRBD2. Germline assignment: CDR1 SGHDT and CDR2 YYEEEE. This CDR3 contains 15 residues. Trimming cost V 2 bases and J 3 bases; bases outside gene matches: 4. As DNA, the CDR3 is TGTGCCAGCAGCTTCGTAGCGGGAGTAACAGATACGCAGTATTTT. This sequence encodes CASSFVAGVTDTQYF. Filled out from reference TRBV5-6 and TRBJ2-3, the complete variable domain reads DAGVTQSPTHLIKTRGQQVTLRCSPKSGHDTVSWYQQALGQGPQFIFQYYEEEERQRGNFPDRFSGHQFPNYSSELNVNALLLGDSALYLCASSFVAGVTDTQYFGPGTRLTVL.

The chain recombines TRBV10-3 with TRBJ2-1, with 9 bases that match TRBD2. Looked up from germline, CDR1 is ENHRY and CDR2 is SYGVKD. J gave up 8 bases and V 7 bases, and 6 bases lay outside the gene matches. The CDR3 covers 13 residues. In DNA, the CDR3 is TGTGCCATCATTCGGACTAGCGCCCATGAGCAGTTCTTC. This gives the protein CAIIRTSAHEQFF.

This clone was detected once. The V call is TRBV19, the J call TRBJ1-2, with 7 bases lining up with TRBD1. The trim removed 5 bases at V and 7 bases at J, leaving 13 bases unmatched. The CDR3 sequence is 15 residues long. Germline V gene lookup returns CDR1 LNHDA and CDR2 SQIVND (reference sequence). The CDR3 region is CASSSISHRGGGYTF. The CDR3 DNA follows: TGTGCCAGTAGTTCAATCTCCCACAGGGGAGGTGGCTACACCTTC.